The 18 T cell receptor beta chains listed next were all sequenced from one sample in a study of T cell responses to AZD1222 COVID-19 vaccine. The protocol was immunoSEQ multiplex PCR, while the TCRdb copy is restricted to in-frame clones and leaves out a portion. The top ten hold approximately 4.5% of the sample, which has 90,000 to 120,000 clones, 75% to 90% seen once. The sample here was peripheral blood, taken on day 0 of AZD1222 vaccination. The receptors were sampled from an adult in good health.

This chain joins TRBV9 and TRBJ1-2; weak D call: TRBD1 (6 bases). Trimming took off 1 base at V and 4 bases at J, with 14 bases between the two ends. The CDR3 has 15 amino acids. Germline V CDR1 and CDR2: SGDLS, YYNGEE. CDR3 in DNA: TGTGCCAGCAGCGTACGGGACAATCTTATCTATGGCTACACCTTC. Its protein product is CASSVRDNLIYGYTF.

This sequence joins TRBV18 and TRBJ2-7; 12 bases are shared with TRBD2. V shed 1 base and J 2 bases; nucleotides not matched to a gene: 3. The CDR3 contains 16 residues. The germline V gene has CDR1 KGHSH and CDR2 LQKENI. DNA for the CDR3: TGTGCCAGCTCACCACGGCTAGCGGGAGGGACCTACGAGCAGTACTTC. It yields the protein CASSPRLAGGTYEQYF.

V usage is TRBV7-8 and J usage is TRBJ2-5; possibly TRBD2 for D (5 bases). V was pared by 5 bases and J by 4 bases, with 14 bases between. Germline V gene lookup returns CDR1 SGHVS and CDR2 FQNEAQ. This CDR3 is 14 amino acids long. The CDR3 loop reads CASSGESVLETQYF. The CDR3 nucleotides are TGTGCCAGCAGCGGGGAGAGCGTTCTAGAGACCCAGTACTTC.

J is TRBJ1-4 and V is TRBV5-8, with 7 nucleotides matching TRBD1. J gave up 4 bases and V 0 bases, and 3 bases lay outside the gene matches. Germline CDR1 SGHTS, CDR2 YDEGEE. The CDR3 covers 15 residues. The CDR3 bases are TGTGCCAGCAGCTTGGGGCAGGGGGATAATGAAAAACTGTTTTTT. This translates into CASSLGQGDNEKLFF.

The chain employs TRBV5-4 and TRBJ2-7; D remains unclear. The CDR3 loop spans 12 amino acids. Germline V CDR1 and CDR2: SGHNT, YYREEE (reference sequence). The V and J ends lost 2 bases and 7 bases respectively, with 10 bases between them. The CDR3 region is CASSFPTGEQYF. The CDR3 DNA is TGTGCCAGCAGCTTCCCTACGGGTGAGCAGTACTTC.

This sequence joins TRBV4-1 and TRBJ2-5, with 7 bases aligning to TRBD1. Germline CDR1 is MGHRA and CDR2 is YSYEKL. The CDR3 totals 15 residues. V lost 1 base, J lost 5 bases, and 7 bases stayed unmatched. CDR3 sequence: CASSQGRQGWETQYF. Written as DNA, the CDR3 is TGCGCCAGCAGCCAAGGCCGACAGGGTTGGGAGACCCAGTACTTC.

The sample holds a few counts of this clone. Given a much more abundant clone one base away, this may be a read error. The sample holds other DNA sequences that translate to the same CDR3. The V and J genes are TRBV5-5 and TRBJ1-5, with TRBD1 as a possible D gene (5 bases). Germline assignment: CDR1 SGHKS and CDR2 YYEKEE (reference sequence). V lost 0 bases, J lost 7 bases, and 11 bases lay in between. CDR3 size: 14 residues. The CDR3 here is CASSLGMGGQPQHF. CDR3 nucleotide sequence: TGTGCCAGCAGCTTGGGGATGGGGGGGCAGCCCCAGCATTTT.

The genes are TRBV30 and TRBJ1-5; TRBD1 aligns across 7 bases. CDR3 length: 16 amino acids. CDR1 and CDR2 from the germline V gene are GTSNPN and SVGIG (reference sequence). The V gene end was trimmed by 2 bases and the J gene end by 6 bases; junction bases not matched to a gene: 13. The CDR3 loop is CAWSSGQAIWSQPQHF. CDR3 nucleotides: TGTGCCTGGAGTAGCGGACAGGCTATTTGGAGTCAGCCCCAGCATTTT.

The chain recombines TRBV12-3 or TRBV12-4 with TRBJ1-6, with D unclear. The CDR3 has 13 residues. V gave up 5 bases and J gave up 10 bases, with 12 bases separating them. CDR3 residues: CASSGEWSSPLHF. The DNA for the CDR3 is TGTGCCAGCAGTGGGGAGTGGAGCTCACCCCTCCACTTT.

V usage is TRBV24-1 and J usage is TRBJ1-1; no clear D gene. Germline values: CDR1 KGHDR, CDR2 SFDVKD. V lost 3 bases, J lost 1 base, and 5 bases lay in between. The CDR3 has 13 residues. The CDR3 sequence is CATSDRQNTEAFF. The CDR3 bases are TGTGCCACCAGTGATCGCCAGAACACTGAAGCTTTCTTT.

This chain links TRBV6-1 with TRBJ2-2, with D unclear. Trimming stripped 5 bases from V and 1 base from J, with 5 bases between. Germline assignment: CDR1 MNHNS and CDR2 SASEGT. The CDR3 extends over 13 amino acids. The CDR3 region is CASSPKNTGELFF. CDR3 coding DNA: TGTGCCAGCAGTCCTAAGAACACCGGGGAGCTGTTTTTT.

The chain carries TRBV6-2 or TRBV6-3 and TRBJ1-2; 8 bases line up with TRBD1. The length of the CDR3 is 15 residues. CDR1 is MNHEY and CDR2 is SVGEGT in the germline V gene. J lost 6 bases, V lost 2 bases, and 8 bases had no gene match. The CDR3 protein is CASSYGDRTSHGYTF. In DNA form, the CDR3 reads TGTGCCAGCAGTTACGGGGACAGGACCTCTCATGGCTACACCTTC.

The chain couples TRBV11-3 to TRBJ2-3; possible D gene TRBD2, 6 bases. V lost 6 bases and J lost 4, with 11 bases in between. Germline V gene sequence: CDR1 SGHNT, CDR2 YENEEA. This CDR3 has 13 amino acids. The CDR3 loop reads CASSAWGADTQYF. In DNA, the CDR3 is TGTGCCAGCAGTGCTTGGGGGGCAGATACGCAGTATTTT.

CDR3 DNA: TGTGCCTGGAGTGTTTTGAACACCATATATTTT. Translating it yields CAWSVLNTIYF. The chain has TRBV30 and TRBJ1-3; D is uncertain. Germline V gene data show CDR1 as GTSNPN and CDR2 as SVGIG (reference sequence). The V end was cut by 0 bases, the J end by 7 bases, with 4 bases between. This CDR3 has 11 residues.

This clone has just one count. The rearrangement joins TRBV18 to TRBJ1-1; tentative D call: TRBD1 (5 bases). V was pared by 6 bases and J by 5 bases, with 16 bases between. Germline V CDR1 and CDR2: KGHSH, LQKENI. This CDR3 has 14 amino acids. As DNA, the CDR3 is TGTGCCAGCTCTGCGGCAGGGCGTCAAACTGAAGCTTTCTTT. Protein product: CASSAAGRQTEAFF.

The CDR3 protein is CASSQDRAASYGYTF. The CDR3 nucleotides read TGCGCCAGCAGCCAAGATCGGGCGGCATCTTATGGCTACACCTTC. The rearrangement joins TRBV4-1 to TRBJ1-2; D is undetermined. Germline V CDR1 and CDR2: MGHRA, YSYEKL. The CDR3 is made up of 15 amino acids. The germline V and J ends were trimmed by 0 bases and 5 bases, with 13 bases remaining between them.

The V gene is TRBV5-1, the J gene TRBJ1-1; D call uncertain. V gave up 0 bases and J gave up 3 bases, with 12 bases separating them. CDR1 and CDR2 (germline): SGHRS, YFSETQ. The CDR3 loop spans 15 amino acids. This CDR3 reads CASSLEESGYTEAFF. CDR3 in DNA: TGCGCCAGCAGCTTGGAGGAAAGTGGGTACACTGAAGCTTTCTTT.

The table lists this clone with a count of one. This chain uses TRBV4-2 with TRBJ2-5, with 9 bases that match TRBD2. V was pared by 1 base and J by 1 base, with 1 base of the junction left unmatched. Germline lookup yields CDR1 LGHNA and CDR2 YNFKEQ. The CDR3 consists of 15 residues. DNA of the CDR3: TGTGCCAGCAGCCAAGTTAGCGGGGGCCAAGAGACCCAGTACTTC. The encoded protein is CASSQVSGGQETQYF.